This entry lists 32 T cell receptor beta chains sequenced from one sample in a study of T-cell reconstitution after alpha-beta-depleted transplantation in children (dated by TCRdb to about 2016). The protocol used for the library was PCR. Sequencing relied on an Illumina HiSeq 2500. TCR library preparation used molecular barcoding, with unique molecular identifiers applied to normalize quantification of the TCRbeta repertoire. TCRdb took the public reads, trimmed them with fastp at Q25, ran MiXCR for clone calling and kept in-frame beta chains. CDR3 protein sequences are deduplicated, and each keeps its most common genes and DNA. The sample profile shows about 400,000 distinct CDR3 sequences; roughly 15% of them were found once. Roughly 27% of the sample is held by the ten biggest clonotypes. What the treatment or condition label conveys for this sample: allogeneic hematopoietic cell transplantation with graft depleted of TCRalphabeta T cells and CD19 B cells.

The sample was PBMCs, mostly from graft donor cells, taken 360 days after TCRalphabeta/CD19-depleted stem cell transplant. The receptor set was obtained from a boy in the first two years of life who had a stem cell transplant for Wiskott-Aldrich syndrome, so the T cells may come from the graft donor.

In this sample, this clonotype turned up a few times. This sequence joins TRBV5-1 and TRBJ2-1, with D unresolved. The V end was cut by 4 bases, the J end by 6 bases, with 14 bases between. Germline assignment: CDR1 SGHRS and CDR2 YFSETQ. The CDR3 has 14 amino acids. The CDR3 loop reads CASSLEHTVNEQFF. CDR3 nucleotide sequence: TGCGCCAGCAGCCTCGAGCATACAGTCAATGAGCAGTTCTTC.

This clonotype was detected only a few times. The rearrangement uses TRBV14 and TRBJ2-1, with a possible D match to TRBD2 (5 bases). The CDR3 loop spans 15 amino acids. The V end lost 0 bases, the J end lost 12 bases, and 18 bases lay between the germline ends. CDR1 SGHDN and CDR2 FVKESK come from the germline V gene. The CDR3 region is CASSQDAGSRGWQFF. DNA for the CDR3: TGTGCCAGCAGCCAAGATGCCGGATCTCGGGGTTGGCAGTTCTTC.

This clonotype appeared a single time. The V and J genes are TRBV29-1 and TRBJ1-4, with D possibly matching TRBD1 (5 bases). Germline CDR1 reads SQVTM; CDR2 reads ANQGSEA. Between the trimmed V and J ends, which lost 7 bases and 2 bases, there was a span of 11 bases. This CDR3 region has 13 residues. The CDR3 protein is CSARGRTNEKLFF. CDR3 coding DNA: TGCAGCGCTCGGGGGAGGACTAATGAAAAACTGTTTTTT. Supplemented by reference TRBV29-1 and TRBJ1-4, the full variable domain reads SAVISQKPSRDICQRGTSLTIQCQVDSQVTMMFWYRQQPGQSLTLIATANQGSEATYESGFVIDKFPISRPNLTFSTLTVSNMSPEDSSIYLCSARGRTNEKLFFGSGTQLSVL.

The rearrangement links TRBV19 to TRBJ2-5; tentatively, D is TRBD1 or TRBD2 (5 bases each). Germline assignment: CDR1 LNHDA and CDR2 SQIVND (reference sequence). The CDR3 covers 14 residues. V dropped 5 bases and J dropped 6 bases, with 16 bases sitting between them. CDR3 region: CASSPRGAVKTQYF. In nucleotides, the CDR3 is TGTGCCAGTAGTCCACGAGGGGCGGTCAAGACCCAGTACTTC.

This clonotype has more than one count but fewer than ten. The genes are TRBV12-3 or TRBV12-4 and TRBJ2-1; 12 bases are shared with TRBD2. This CDR3 is built from 19 residues. Germline trimming cut 3 bases from V and 0 bases from J; bases unmatched to any gene: 9. The CDR3 protein is CASSFSSGRVRSSYNEQFF. Written as DNA, the CDR3 is TGTGCCAGCAGTTTTTCTAGCGGGAGGGTTCGGAGCTCCTACAATGAGCAGTTCTTC.

V and J are TRBV15 and TRBJ2-5; no clear D. V was cut by 6 bases and J by 1 base, with 12 bases left in between. The CDR3 covers 14 residues. Germline CDR1 and CDR2: LNHNV and YYDKDF (reference sequence). Here the CDR3 reads CATRASTVQETQYF. As DNA, the CDR3 is TGTGCCACCAGAGCCTCGACGGTCCAAGAGACCCAGTACTTC.

There are a few counts of this clonotype. The chain has TRBV20-1 and TRBJ1-6; D is perhaps TRBD1 (5 bases). From germline, CDR1 is DFQATT and CDR2 SNEGSKA (reference sequence). V was clipped by 5 bases and J by 9 bases, with 17 bases between them. The CDR3 runs to 14 residues. The CDR3 sequence: CSARPGPQGSPLHF. The CDR3 DNA sequence: TGCAGTGCTCGTCCGGGACCCCAGGGTTCACCCCTCCACTTT.

The V gene is TRBV29-1, the J gene TRBJ2-1; D may be TRBD1 or TRBD2 (5 bases each). Trimming removed 7 bases from V and 5 bases from J, with 12 bases in between. The CDR3 extends over 12 amino acids. Germline assignment: CDR1 SQVTM and CDR2 ANQGSEA. CDR3 region: CSAVRGHNEQFF. As DNA, the CDR3 is TGCAGCGCTGTTCGGGGACACAATGAGCAGTTCTTC.

The gene calls are TRBV12-3 or TRBV12-4 and TRBJ1-5; D perhaps matches TRBD1 (6 bases). V lost 6 bases to trimming and J lost 3 bases, with 12 bases between them. The CDR3 has 14 amino acids. The CDR3 sequence is CASRPTGNNQPQHF. The CDR3 bases are TGTGCCAGCAGGCCAACAGGGAACAATCAGCCCCAGCATTTT.

This clonotype appeared a single time. The rearrangement joins TRBV4-1 to TRBJ1-1, with D unresolved. The CDR3 runs to 17 residues. Germline values: CDR1 MGHRA, CDR2 YSYEKL. V dropped 3 bases and J dropped 4 bases, with 21 bases sitting between them. DNA of the CDR3: TGCGCCAGCAGCCACCAAATACCAAAAGGGCTTGGCACTGAAGCTTTCTTT. This encodes CASSHQIPKGLGTEAFF.

This sequence joins TRBV7-6 and TRBJ2-3, with no clear D. The ends were cut back, 2 bases at V and 3 bases at J, with 3 bases in the middle. The CDR3 has 12 amino acids. Germline CDR1 is SGHVS and CDR2 is FNYEAQ. The CDR3 loop reads CASSLWTDTQYF. CDR3 in DNA: TGTGCCAGCAGCTTATGGACAGATACGCAGTATTTT.

The rearrangement joins TRBV11-2 to TRBJ2-1, with 13 bases aligning to TRBD2. CDR3 length: 17 residues. In germline, CDR1 is SGHAT, CDR2 FQNNGV. The V segment lost 3 bases and the J segment 8 bases; nucleotides outside the gene matches: 10. CDR3 nucleotides: TGTGCCAGCAGCTTGGCTCCGGGACTAGCGGGGTTCTATGAGCAGTTCTTC. Protein sequence: CASSLAPGLAGFYEQFF.

This clonotype appeared a few times. The chain couples TRBV7-2 to TRBJ2-5, with TRBD1 as a possible D gene (6 bases). This CDR3 region has 13 residues. Between the trimmed V and J ends, which lost 1 base and 9 bases, there was a span of 12 bases. The germline V gene has CDR1 SGHTA and CDR2 FQGNSA. The CDR3 sequence is CASSLEGYRAQYF. As DNA, the CDR3 is TGTGCCAGCAGCTTAGAGGGGTACAGGGCCCAGTACTTC. Full variable domain (missing parts from reference TRBV7-2 and TRBJ2-5): GAGVSQSPSNKVTEKGKDVELRCDPISGHTALYWYRQSLGQGLEFLIYFQGNSAPDKSGLPSDRFSAERTGGSVSTLTIQRTQQEDSAVYLCASSLEGYRAQYFGPGTRLLVL.

This clonotype turned up a few times. The rearrangement uses TRBV7-2 and TRBJ2-3; D not certain. Germline-derived CDR1 and CDR2 are SGHTA and FQGNSA. The CDR3 has 14 residues. Trimming took off 3 bases at V and 7 bases at J, with 14 bases between the two ends. The CDR3 protein is CASSLATPVNTQYF. The DNA for the CDR3 is TGTGCCAGCAGCTTGGCGACCCCCGTAAATACGCAGTATTTT.

This sequence joins TRBV6-6 and TRBJ2-5; D gene ambiguous. The CDR3 runs to 12 residues. Germline loops: CDR1 MNHNY, CDR2 SVGAGI (reference sequence). Trimming pared 4 bases from V and 3 bases from J, leaving 6 bases between. As DNA, the CDR3 is TGTGCCAGCAGTTTTGTAGAAGAGACCCAGTACTTC. This translates into CASSFVEETQYF.

CDR3 sequence: CASSFQGNYGYTF. Written as DNA, the CDR3 is TGTGCCAGCAGTTTCCAAGGGAACTATGGCTACACCTTC. This chain uses TRBV12-3 or TRBV12-4 with TRBJ1-2; no definite D call. The V gene lost 3 bases and the J gene lost 2 bases, with 7 bases spanning the gap. The length of the CDR3 is 13 residues.

The rearrangement joins TRBV6-1 to TRBJ2-5; no clear D gene. Germline-derived CDR1 and CDR2 are MNHNS and SASEGT. This CDR3 is built from 13 residues. V was shortened by 1 base and J by 2 bases, with 5 bases between the two germline ends. CDR3 sequence reads: CASSEDIQETQYF. DNA of the CDR3: TGTGCCAGCAGTGAAGACATACAAGAGACCCAGTACTTC.

The table lists this clonotype with a few counts. The rearrangement joins TRBV20-1 to TRBJ1-1, with no clear D. The CDR3 is made up of 13 amino acids. The V end was cut by 4 bases, the J end by 5 bases, with 14 bases between. Germline V gives CDR1 DFQATT, CDR2 SNEGSKA (reference sequence). The CDR3 region is CSATRVGRTEAFF. The CDR3 bases are TGCAGTGCTACCCGGGTGGGAAGAACTGAAGCTTTCTTT.

This clonotype was found a few times. The J gene is TRBJ2-7, the V gene TRBV27, with D maybe TRBD1 (5 bases). V was cut by 4 bases and J by 9 bases, with 16 bases left in between. Germline lookup yields CDR1 MNHEY and CDR2 SMNVEV (reference sequence). There are 13 residues in the CDR3. The CDR3 here is CASSSHRYGRQYF. CDR3 bases: TGTGCCAGCAGTTCCCACAGGTATGGGCGGCAGTACTTC.

The chain uses TRBV2 and TRBJ2-1, with unresolved D. Germline V gene lookup returns CDR1 SNHLY and CDR2 FYNNEI. The CDR3 has 15 amino acids. Trimming removed 3 bases from V and 2 bases from J, with 11 bases in between. The CDR3 loop is CASSEEKLPYNEQFF. The CDR3 coding sequence is TGTGCCAGCAGTGAGGAAAAACTCCCCTACAATGAGCAGTTCTTC.

This clonotype was detected a few times. The chain has TRBV5-1 and TRBJ2-7; the match to TRBD1 covers 9 bases. Germline CDR1 SGHRS, CDR2 YFSETQ. The V gene end was trimmed by 4 bases and the J gene end by 3 bases; junction bases not matched to a gene: 11. The CDR3 spans 16 residues. CDR3 sequence reads: CASSTGTGPFGYEQYF. The CDR3 bases are TGCGCCAGCAGCACCGGGACAGGGCCCTTCGGCTACGAGCAGTACTTC.

There are many counts of this clonotype. The chain combines TRBV12-3 or TRBV12-4 with TRBJ1-2; TRBD1 agrees at 7 bases. The CDR3 runs 14 residues. V was clipped by 4 bases and J by 4 bases; unmatched bases: 6. CDR3 DNA sequence: TGTGCCAGCAGTTACAGGGGAGGGAGCTATGGCTACACCTTC. Translation gives CASSYRGGSYGYTF.

As to this clonotype: An end of the junction differs from the germline gene, which may be a read error. J is TRBJ2-5 and V is TRBV6-5; D might be TRBD1 or TRBD2, each matching 5 bases. Germline V CDR1 and CDR2: MNHEY, SVGAGI. The CDR3 covers 15 residues. The CDR3 reads CVSSYRGQGEETQYF. DNA for the CDR3: TGTGTCAGCAGTTACAGAGGGCAGGGCGAAGAGACCCAGTACTTC.

The V gene is TRBV5-5, the J gene TRBJ2-2, with TRBD1 identical over 10 bases. With 2 bases clipped from V and 7 bases from J, the junction kept 8 bases outside the gene matches. The CDR3 is made up of 16 amino acids. Germline lookup yields CDR1 SGHKS and CDR2 YYEKEE (reference sequence). CDR3 amino acids: CASSFTRQGANGELFF. The CDR3 DNA reads TGTGCCAGCAGCTTTACCCGACAGGGGGCAAACGGGGAGCTGTTTTTT.

This clonotype has just a few counts. V is TRBV9 and J is TRBJ2-4; D is tentatively TRBD1 or TRBD2 (5 bases each). Germline V gene sequence: CDR1 SGDLS, CDR2 YYNGEE. There are 15 residues in the CDR3. The V and J ends lost 4 bases and 4 bases respectively, with 15 bases between them. CDR3: CASSPRDGRKNIQYF. The CDR3 DNA reads as TGTGCCAGCAGCCCTCGGGACGGACGGAAAAACATTCAGTACTTC.

The J gene is TRBJ1-2, the V gene TRBV5-1, with D maybe TRBD1 (5 bases). CDR3 length equals 14 residues. Germline CDR1 SGHRS, CDR2 YFSETQ. Trimming left V 0 bases short and J 8 bases short, with 14 bases between. CDR3 nucleotides: TGCGCCAGCAGCTTGGCAGGGAGTGCCGGGGGCTACACCTTC. It is translated as CASSLAGSAGGYTF.

As concerns this clonotype: At one end, the junction sequence differs from germline, possibly due to a read error. The V gene is TRBV20-1, the J gene TRBJ2-7; 15 bases are shared with TRBD2. This CDR3 is built from 17 residues. Germline CDR1 is DFQATT and CDR2 is SNEGSKA (reference sequence). Here the CDR3 reads CCARVSGTSGRSYEQYF. The DNA for the CDR3 is TGCTGTGCTAGAGTCTCCGGGACTAGCGGGAGGAGTTACGAGCAGTACTTC.

This clonotype came up a few times. The J gene is TRBJ1-6, the V gene TRBV15; D remains ambiguous. Germline V gives CDR1 LNHNV, CDR2 YYDKDF (reference sequence). Trimming took off 0 bases at V and 6 bases at J, with 12 bases between the two ends. The CDR3 runs 16 residues. This chain's CDR3 is CATSRDLTVFNSPLHF. Written as DNA, the CDR3 is TGTGCCACCAGCAGAGATCTCACCGTTTTTAATTCACCCCTCCACTTT.

The chain is built from TRBV4-3 and TRBJ2-7; D might be TRBD1 or TRBD2, each matching 6 bases. The CDR3 length is 15 residues. Trimming removed 2 bases from V and 7 bases from J, with 18 bases in between. From germline, CDR1 is LGHNA and CDR2 YSLEER. CDR3 amino acids: CASSQMTGGVGEQYF. CDR3 DNA sequence: TGCGCCAGCAGCCAAATGACAGGAGGGGTGGGAGAGCAGTACTTC.

The J gene is TRBJ2-7, the V gene TRBV5-1; D is undetermined. The germline V and J ends were trimmed by 4 bases and 4 bases, with 12 bases remaining between them. The CDR3 length is 13 residues. Per the germline V gene, CDR1 is SGHRS and CDR2 is YFSETQ. CDR3 nucleotide sequence: TGCGCCAGCAGCCCGTGGCTAGATTACGAGCAGTACTTC. Translation: CASSPWLDYEQYF.

This clonotype has only a few counts. This chain connects TRBV20-1 to TRBJ2-7, with TRBD2 as a possible D gene (7 bases). Germline V lookup: CDR1 DFQATT, CDR2 SNEGSKA (reference sequence). The CDR3 has 13 amino acids. Trimming took 6 bases from V and 4 from J, leaving 16 bases between them. Here the CDR3 reads CSARGRARYEQYF. Here the CDR3 DNA reads TGCAGTGCGAGGGGGAGGGCCAGGTACGAGCAGTACTTC.

This clonotype was detected only a few times. The rearrangement links TRBV12-3 or TRBV12-4 to TRBJ2-2, with TRBD1 as a possible D gene (6 bases). The CDR3 length is 15 residues. Trimming removed 4 bases from V and 2 bases from J, with 11 bases in between. The CDR3 spells CASSSTGPNTGELFF. The CDR3 coding sequence is TGTGCCAGCAGTTCGACAGGCCCTAACACCGGGGAGCTGTTTTTT.